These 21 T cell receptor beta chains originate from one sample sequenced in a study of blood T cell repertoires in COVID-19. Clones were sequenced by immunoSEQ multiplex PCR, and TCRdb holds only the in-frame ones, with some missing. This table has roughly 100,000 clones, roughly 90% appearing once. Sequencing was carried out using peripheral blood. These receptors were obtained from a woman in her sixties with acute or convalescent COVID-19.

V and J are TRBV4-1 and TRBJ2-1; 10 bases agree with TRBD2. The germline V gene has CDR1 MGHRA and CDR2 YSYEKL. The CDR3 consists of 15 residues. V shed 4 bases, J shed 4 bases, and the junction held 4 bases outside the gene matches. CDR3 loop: CASSLGLAVYNEQFF. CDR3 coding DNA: TGCGCCAGCAGCCTCGGACTAGCGGTTTACAATGAGCAGTTCTTC.

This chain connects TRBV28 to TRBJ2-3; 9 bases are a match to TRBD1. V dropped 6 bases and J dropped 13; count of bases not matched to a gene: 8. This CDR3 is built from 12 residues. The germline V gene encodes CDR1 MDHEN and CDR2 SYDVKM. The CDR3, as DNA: TGTGCCAGCAGCCGACCGGGACAGGGAGAGTATTTT. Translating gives CASSRPGQGEYF.

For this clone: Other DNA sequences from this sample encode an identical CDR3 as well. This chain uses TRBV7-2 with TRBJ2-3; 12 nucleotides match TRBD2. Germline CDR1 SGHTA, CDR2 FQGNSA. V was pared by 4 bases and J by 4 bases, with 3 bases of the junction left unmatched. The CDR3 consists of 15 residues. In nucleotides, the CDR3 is TGTGCCAGCAGCTCTCTAGCGGGAGGGCCAGATACGCAGTATTTT. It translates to CASSSLAGGPDTQYF.

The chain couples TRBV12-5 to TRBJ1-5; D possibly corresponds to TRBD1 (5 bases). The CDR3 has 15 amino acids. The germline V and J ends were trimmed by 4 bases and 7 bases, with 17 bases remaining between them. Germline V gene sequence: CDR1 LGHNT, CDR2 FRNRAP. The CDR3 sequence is CASGSRFGHGQPQHF. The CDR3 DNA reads TGTGCTAGTGGTTCTCGGTTCGGACACGGGCAGCCCCAGCATTTT.

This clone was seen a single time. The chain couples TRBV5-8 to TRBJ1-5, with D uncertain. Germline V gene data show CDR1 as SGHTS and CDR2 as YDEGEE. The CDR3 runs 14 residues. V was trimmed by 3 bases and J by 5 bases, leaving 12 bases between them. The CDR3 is CASSSIGGHQPQHF. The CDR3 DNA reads TGTGCCAGCAGCTCAATTGGTGGCCATCAGCCCCAGCATTTT.

Here the CDR3 DNA reads TGTGCCAGCAGTTTCGGGACAGTCTACGAGCAGTACTTC. It yields the protein CASSFGTVYEQYF. This chain uses TRBV28 with TRBJ2-7, with TRBD1 matching over 7 bases. Per the germline V gene, CDR1 is MDHEN and CDR2 is SYDVKM. The CDR3 consists of 13 residues. Trimming removed 3 bases from V and 3 bases from J; junction bases left unmatched: 2.

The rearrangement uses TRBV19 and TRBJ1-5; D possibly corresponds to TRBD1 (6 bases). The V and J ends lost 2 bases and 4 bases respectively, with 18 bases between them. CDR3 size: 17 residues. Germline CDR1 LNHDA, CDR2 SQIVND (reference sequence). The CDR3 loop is CASSIPPYRARNQPQHF. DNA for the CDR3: TGTGCCAGTAGTATACCCCCTTACAGGGCACGTAATCAGCCCCAGCATTTT.

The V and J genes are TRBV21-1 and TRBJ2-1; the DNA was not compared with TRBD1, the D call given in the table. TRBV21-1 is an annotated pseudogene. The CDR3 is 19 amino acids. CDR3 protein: CASSKRTVAYRVVLCEQFF. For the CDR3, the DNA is TGTGCCAGCAGCAAAAGGACAGTGGCCTACAGGGTAGTGTTGTGTGAGCAGTTCTTC.

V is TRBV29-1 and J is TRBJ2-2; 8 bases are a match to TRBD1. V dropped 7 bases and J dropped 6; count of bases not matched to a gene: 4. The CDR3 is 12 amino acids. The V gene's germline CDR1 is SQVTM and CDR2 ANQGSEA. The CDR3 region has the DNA TGCAGCGGAGGACAGGGCGCCGGGGAGCTGTTTTTT. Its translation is CSGGQGAGELFF.

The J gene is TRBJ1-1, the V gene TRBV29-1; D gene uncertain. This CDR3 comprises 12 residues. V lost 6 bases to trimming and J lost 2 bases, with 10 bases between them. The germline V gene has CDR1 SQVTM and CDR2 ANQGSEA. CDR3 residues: CSVPHANTEAFF. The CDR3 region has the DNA TGCAGCGTCCCACATGCCAACACTGAAGCTTTCTTT.

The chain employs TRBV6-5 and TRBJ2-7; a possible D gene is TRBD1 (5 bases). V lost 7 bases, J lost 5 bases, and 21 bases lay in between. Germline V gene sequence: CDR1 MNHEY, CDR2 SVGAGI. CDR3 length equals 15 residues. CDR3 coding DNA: TGTGCCAGCATTCAAAGGGGAACAAACGTCCACGAGCAGTACTTC. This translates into CASIQRGTNVHEQYF.

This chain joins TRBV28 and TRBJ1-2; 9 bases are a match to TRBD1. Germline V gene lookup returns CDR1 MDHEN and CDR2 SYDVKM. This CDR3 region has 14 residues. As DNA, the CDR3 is TGTGCTAGTGGGACAGGGACCGCTGGGTATGGCTACACCTTC. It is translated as CASGTGTAGYGYTF.

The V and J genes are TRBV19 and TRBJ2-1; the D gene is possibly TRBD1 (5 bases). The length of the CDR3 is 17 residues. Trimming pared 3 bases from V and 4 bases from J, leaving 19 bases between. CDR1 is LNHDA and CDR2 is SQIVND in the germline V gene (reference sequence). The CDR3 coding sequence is TGTGCCAGTAGTATCGCCCTTTGGGGCGGAGATTACAATGAGCAGTTCTTC. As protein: CASSIALWGGDYNEQFF.

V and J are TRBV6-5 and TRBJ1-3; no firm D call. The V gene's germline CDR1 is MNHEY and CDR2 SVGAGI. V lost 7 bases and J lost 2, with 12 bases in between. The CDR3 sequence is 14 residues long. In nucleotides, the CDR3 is TGTGCCAGCACCCCCACAGACGCTGGAAACACCATATATTTT. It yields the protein CASTPTDAGNTIYF.

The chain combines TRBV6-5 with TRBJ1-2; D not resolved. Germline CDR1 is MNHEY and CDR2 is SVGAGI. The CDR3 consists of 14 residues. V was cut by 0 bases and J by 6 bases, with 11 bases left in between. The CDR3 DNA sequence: TGTGCCAGCAGTTACTCAGTCTCGAAGCATGGCTACACCTTC. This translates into CASSYSVSKHGYTF.

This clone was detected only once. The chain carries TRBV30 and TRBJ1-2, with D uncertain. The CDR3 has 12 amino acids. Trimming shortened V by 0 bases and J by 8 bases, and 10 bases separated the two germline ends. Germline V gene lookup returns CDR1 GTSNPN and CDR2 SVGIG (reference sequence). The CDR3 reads CAWSVKGGGYTF. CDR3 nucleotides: TGTGCCTGGAGTGTAAAGGGAGGCGGCTACACCTTC. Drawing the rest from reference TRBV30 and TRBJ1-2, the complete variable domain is SQTIHQWPATLVQPVGSPLSLECTVEGTSNPNLYWYRQAAGRGLQLLFYSVGIGQISSEVPQNLSASRPQDRQFILSSKKLLLSDSGFYLCAWSVKGGGYTFGSGTRLTVV.

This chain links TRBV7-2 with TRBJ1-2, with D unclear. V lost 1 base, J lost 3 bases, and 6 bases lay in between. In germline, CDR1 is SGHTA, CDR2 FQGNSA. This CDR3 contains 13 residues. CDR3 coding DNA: TGTGCCAGCAGCTTAGACAGAGACTATGGCTACACCTTC. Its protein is CASSLDRDYGYTF.

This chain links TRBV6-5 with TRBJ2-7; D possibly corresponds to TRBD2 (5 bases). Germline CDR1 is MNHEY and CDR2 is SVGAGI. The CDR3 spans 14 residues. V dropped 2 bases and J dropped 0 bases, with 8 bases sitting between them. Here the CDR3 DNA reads TGTGCCAGCAGTTACCGCGGGTACTCCTACGAGCAGTACTTC. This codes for CASSYRGYSYEQYF.

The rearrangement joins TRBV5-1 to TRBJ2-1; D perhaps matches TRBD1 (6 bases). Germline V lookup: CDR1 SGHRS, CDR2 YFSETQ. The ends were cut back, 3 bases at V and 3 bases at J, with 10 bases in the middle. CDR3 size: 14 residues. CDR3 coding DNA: TGCGCCAGCAGCTCCGGGACAAGCTACAATGAGCAGTTCTTC. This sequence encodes CASSSGTSYNEQFF.

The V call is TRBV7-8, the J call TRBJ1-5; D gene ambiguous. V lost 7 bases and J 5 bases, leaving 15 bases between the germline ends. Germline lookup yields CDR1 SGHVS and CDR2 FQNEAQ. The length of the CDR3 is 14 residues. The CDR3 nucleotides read TGTGCCAGCACCCGGGCGTCCCGGGATCAGCCCCAGCATTTT. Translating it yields CASTRASRDQPQHF.

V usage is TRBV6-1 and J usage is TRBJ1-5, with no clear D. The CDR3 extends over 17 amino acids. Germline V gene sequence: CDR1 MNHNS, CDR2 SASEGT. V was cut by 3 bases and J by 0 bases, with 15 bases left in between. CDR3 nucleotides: TGTGCCAGCAGTGAGTATCCCGGGAATTATAGCAATCAGCCCCAGCATTTT. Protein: CASSEYPGNYSNQPQHF.